The T cell receptor (beta chain) described here comes from a study of cytomegalovirus exposure and HLA in healthy donors. This clone was seen only once. Clones were read by immunoSEQ multiplex PCR, and TCRdb kept only the in-frame ones, dropping some. This table has 160,000 or so clones, more than 75% appearing once. V gave up 9 bases and J gave up 2 bases; unmatched junction bases: 14. CDR1 is SNHLY, CDR2 FYNNEI, per germline. The CDR3 length is 16 residues. The donors were in the roughly 110-subject validation cohort, distinct from the roughly 700-subject first cohort. The chain links TRBV2 to TRBJ1-2; the match to TRBD1 covers 8 bases. Sequencing input: PBMCs. The sequence was obtained from a man aged 18 to 29 in good health and CMV-seronegative. The CDR3 sequence: CASSRTGLTRNYGYTF. The CDR3 coding sequence is TGTGCCAGTAGTCGGACAGGGCTGACGCGGAACTATGGCTACACCTTC.